This T cell receptor beta chain appears in the sequencing data of a study of blood T cell repertoires in COVID-19. During active infection, Seattle patients enrolled and were then monitored through disease. Per germline, CDR1 SGHVS and CDR2 FQNEAQ. With 5 bases removed from V and 4 bases from J, the gap between germline ends came to 8 bases. The CDR3 covers 12 residues. In the authors' workflow: Researchers report that nucleated cell counts were estimated from reference gene primer amplification. This table comes from immunoSEQ multiplex PCR, and its TCRdb copy is limited to in-frame clones, with some not included. V, J and clone size are taken as reported in that table, and D and trimming were inferred from the DNA itself. The sample consists of some 160,000 clones, 87% of them appearing once.

V and J are TRBV7-8 and TRBJ2-5; no clear D gene. This sequence originates from a woman between 65 and 79 years old with COVID-19, enrolled during active disease. Sequencing was performed on peripheral blood. The CDR3 DNA is TGTGCCAGCAGCCCCTCGAGAGAGACCCAGTACTTC. As protein: CASSPSRETQYF.